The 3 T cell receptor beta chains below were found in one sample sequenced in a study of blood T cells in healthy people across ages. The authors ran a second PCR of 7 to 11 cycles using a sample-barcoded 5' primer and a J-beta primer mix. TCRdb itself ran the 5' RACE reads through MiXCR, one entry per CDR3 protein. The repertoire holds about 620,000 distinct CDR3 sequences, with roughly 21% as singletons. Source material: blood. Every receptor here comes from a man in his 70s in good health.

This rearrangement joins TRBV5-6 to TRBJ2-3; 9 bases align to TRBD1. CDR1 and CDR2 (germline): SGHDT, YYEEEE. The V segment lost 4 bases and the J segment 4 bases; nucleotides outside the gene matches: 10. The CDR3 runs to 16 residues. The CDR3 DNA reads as TGTGCCAGCAGCGACTACAGGGGGCGCATTGCAGATACGCAGTATTTT. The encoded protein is CASSDYRGRIADTQYF.

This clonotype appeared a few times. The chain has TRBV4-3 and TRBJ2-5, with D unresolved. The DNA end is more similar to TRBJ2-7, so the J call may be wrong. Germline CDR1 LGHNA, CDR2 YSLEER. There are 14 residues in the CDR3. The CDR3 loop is CASSQENRNYEQYF. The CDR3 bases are TGCGCCAGCAGCCAAGAAAACAGAAATTACGAGCAGTACTTC.

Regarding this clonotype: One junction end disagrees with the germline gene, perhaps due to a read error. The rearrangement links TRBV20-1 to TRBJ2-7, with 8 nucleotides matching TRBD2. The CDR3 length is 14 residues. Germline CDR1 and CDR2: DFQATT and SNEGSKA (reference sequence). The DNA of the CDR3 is TGCAGTGCTACGGGACTAGGGACCTCCTACGAGCAGTACTTT. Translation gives CSATGLGTSYEQYF.